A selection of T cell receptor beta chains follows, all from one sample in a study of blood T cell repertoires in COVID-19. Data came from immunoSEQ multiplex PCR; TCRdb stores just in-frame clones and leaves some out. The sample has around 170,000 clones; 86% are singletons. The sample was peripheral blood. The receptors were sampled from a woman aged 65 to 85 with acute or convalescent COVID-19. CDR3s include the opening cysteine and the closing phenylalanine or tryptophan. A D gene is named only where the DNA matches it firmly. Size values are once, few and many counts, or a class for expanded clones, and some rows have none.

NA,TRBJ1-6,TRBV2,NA,TGTGCCAGCAGGAAGACCAGGGATCCCTATAATTCACCCCTCCACTTT,CASRKTRDPYNSPLHF
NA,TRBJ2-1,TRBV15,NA,TGTGCCACCAGCAGAGATCGATGGCGGGACTATGAGCAGTTCTTC,CATSRDRWRDYEQFF
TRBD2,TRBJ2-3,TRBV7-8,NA,TGTGCCAGCAGCTTAGTCGTCGGGGGGGCCGTGCCAGATACGCAGTATTTT,CASSLVVGGAVPDTQYF
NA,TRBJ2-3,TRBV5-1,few,TGCGCCAGCAGCTTGGGGTCACAGGCTGCCCCCACAGATACGCAGTATTTT,CASSLGSQAAPTDTQYF
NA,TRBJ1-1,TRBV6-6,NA,TGTGCCAGCAGAAGCAGGGGTGTGGGTACTGAAGCTTTCTTT,CASRSRGVGTEAFF
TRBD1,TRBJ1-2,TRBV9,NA,TGTGCCAGCAGCGTATTAGGGACAGGGGAATATGGCTACACCTTC,CASSVLGTGEYGYTF
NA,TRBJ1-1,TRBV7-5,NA,TGTGCCAGAAGCTTACAGGGGGACAGGCTGAACACTGAAGCTTTCTTT,CARSLQGDRLNTEAFF
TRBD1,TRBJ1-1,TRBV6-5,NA,TGTGCCAGCACGGCTCCCGGGACAGGGGGCGTAGGGGCTTTCTTT,CASTAPGTGGVGAFF
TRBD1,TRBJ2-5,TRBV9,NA,TGTGCCAGCAGCGTATTAGGGACAGGCTTAGGGGAGACCCAGTACTTC,CASSVLGTGLGETQYF
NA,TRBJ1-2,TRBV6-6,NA,TGTGCCAGCAGTCCCCAGGGATTTTCCGACTATGGCTACACCTTC,CASSPQGFSDYGYTF
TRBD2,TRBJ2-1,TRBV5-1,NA,TGCGCCAGCAAGGGACTAGCGGGGGCCGGGAGCTCCTACAATGAGCAGTTCTTC,CASKGLAGAGSSYNEQFF
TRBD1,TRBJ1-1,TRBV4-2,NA,TGTGCCAGCAGCCAGGAAACACAGGGGGCGAACACTGAAGCTTTCTTT,CASSQETQGANTEAFF
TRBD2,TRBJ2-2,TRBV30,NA,TGTGCCTGGGGACTAGCGGGGGGAGAAAACACCGGGGAGCTGTTTTTT,CAWGLAGGENTGELFF
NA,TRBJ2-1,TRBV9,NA,TGTGCCAGCAGCGGAGGGACTCCCCGTAACAATGAGCAGTTCTTC,CASSGGTPRNNEQFF
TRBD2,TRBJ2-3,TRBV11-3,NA,TGTGCCAGCAGCCTCCGACTAGCGGGAGACGGTACAGATACGCAGTATTTT,CASSLRLAGDGTDTQYF
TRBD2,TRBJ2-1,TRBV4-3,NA,TGCGCCAGCAGCCAGCGGGAGTGGGATCCGGATGAGCAGTTCTTC,CASSQREWDPDEQFF
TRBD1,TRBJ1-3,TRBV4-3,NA,TGCGCCAGCAGCCAAGGAAGGAGGACAGGGAACACCATATATTTT,CASSQGRRTGNTIYF
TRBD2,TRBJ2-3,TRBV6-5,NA,TGTGCCAGCAGTTACGGGAGCGGGAGAGCTGGAGATACGCAGTATTTT,CASSYGSGRAGDTQYF
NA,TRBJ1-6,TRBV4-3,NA,TGCGCCAGCAGCCAAGACCTCAATTCACCCCTCCACTTT,CASSQDLNSPLHF
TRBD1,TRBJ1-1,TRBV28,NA,TGTGCCAGCAGAACAGGGGGAGGAACCTTTACTGAAGCTTTCTTT,CASRTGGGTFTEAFF
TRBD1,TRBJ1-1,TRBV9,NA,TGTGCCAGCAGCCAACGACAGGGAGGTGAAGCTTTCTTT,CASSQRQGGEAFF
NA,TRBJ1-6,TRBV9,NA,TGTGCCAGCAGCGTAGGGGCGGGAGATAATAATTCACCCCTCCACTTT,CASSVGAGDNNSPLHF
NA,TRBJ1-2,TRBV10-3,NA,TGTGCCATCAGTGAGTCAGGGAGGACGGACTATGGCTACACCTTC,CAISESGRTDYGYTF
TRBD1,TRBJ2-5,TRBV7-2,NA,TGTGCCAGCAGCGGGGGACAGGGGATTTGGGAGACCCAGTACTTC,CASSGGQGIWETQYF
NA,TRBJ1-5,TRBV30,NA,TGTGCCTGGAGTTCGGGTAATAGCAATCAGCCCCAGCATTTT,CAWSSGNSNQPQHF
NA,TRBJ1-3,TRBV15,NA,TGTGCCACCAGCAGTACTCTGGGACACAGCTCTGGAAACACCATATATTTT,CATSSTLGHSSGNTIYF
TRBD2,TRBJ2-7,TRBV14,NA,TGTGCCAGCCCGGGACTAGCGGGAGGGCCCTACGAGCAGTACTTC,CASPGLAGGPYEQYF
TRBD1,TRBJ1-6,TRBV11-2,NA,TGTGCCAGCAGCTTAGGTTCAGGGGGCGGAAAAAATTCACCCCTCCACTTT,CASSLGSGGGKNSPLHF
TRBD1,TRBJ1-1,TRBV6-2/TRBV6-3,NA,TGTGCCAGCAGTCGAACACAGGGGGCGTTCCTTGACGCTTTCTTT,CASSRTQGAFLDAFF
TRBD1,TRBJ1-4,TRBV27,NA,TGTGCCAGCAGTCCATGGACAGGGTTAGGTGAAAAACTGTTTTTT,CASSPWTGLGEKLFF
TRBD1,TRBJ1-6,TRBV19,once,TGTGCCAGTAGTATCGGACAGGGTGATCATTCACCCCTCCACTTT,CASSIGQGDHSPLHF
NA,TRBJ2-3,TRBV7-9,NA,TGTGCCAGCAGCTCCGCAACTGGAGATACGCAGTATTTT,CASSSATGDTQYF
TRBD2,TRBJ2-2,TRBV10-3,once,TGTGCCATCTCACGCGGGAGAGAATATACGAACACCGGGGAGCTGTTTTTT,CAISRGREYTNTGELFF
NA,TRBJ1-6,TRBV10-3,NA,TGTGCCATCAGTGAGACGGTCAACCGGAATTCACCCCTCCACTTT,CAISETVNRNSPLHF
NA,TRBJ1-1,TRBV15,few,TGTGCCACCAGCAGAGGGGGCAGGCTTACTGAAGCTTTCTTT,CATSRGGRLTEAFF
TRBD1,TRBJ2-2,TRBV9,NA,TGTGCCAGCAGCCTTTGGACAGGGGGGACCGGGGAGCTGTTTTTT,CASSLWTGGTGELFF
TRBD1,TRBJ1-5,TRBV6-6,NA,TGTGCCAGCAGGGCCCGGGACAGGGCCAATCAGCCCCAGCATTTT,CASRARDRANQPQHF
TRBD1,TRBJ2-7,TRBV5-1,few,TGCGCCAGCAGCTTGGCCTTACAGGGGACCTACGAGCAGTACTTC,CASSLALQGTYEQYF
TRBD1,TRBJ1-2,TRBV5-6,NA,TGTGCCAGCGGATTTAGGGTGGACAGGGTGACTAACTATGGCTACACCTTC,CASGFRVDRVTNYGYTF
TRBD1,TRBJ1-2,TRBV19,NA,TGTGCCAGTAGTGACAACAGGGGACCACGCTATGGCTACACCTTC,CASSDNRGPRYGYTF
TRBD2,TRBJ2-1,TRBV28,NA,TGTGCCAGCAGTGCCGGACTAGCGGGAGGGCGTGAGCAGTTCTTC,CASSAGLAGGREQFF
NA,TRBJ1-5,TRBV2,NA,TGTGCCAGCAGTGAGGCAGGGAAGGGGTCGAATCAGCCCCAGCATTTT,CASSEAGKGSNQPQHF
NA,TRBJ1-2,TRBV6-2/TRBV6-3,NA,TGTGCCAGCAGTTACTTGGGACTTGGGAATGGCTACACCTTC,CASSYLGLGNGYTF
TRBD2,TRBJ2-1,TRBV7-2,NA,TGTGCCAGCAGCTTAGTACGGAGGACTAGCGGGAGTGATGAGCAGTTCTTC,CASSLVRRTSGSDEQFF
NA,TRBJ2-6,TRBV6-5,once,TGTGCCAGCAGTTACGGTAGCTCTGGGGCCAACGTCCTGACTTTC,CASSYGSSGANVLTF
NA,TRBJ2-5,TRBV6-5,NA,TGTGCCAGCAGTTACTCGAGCGGCCTCCGAGAGACCCAGTACTTC,CASSYSSGLRETQYF
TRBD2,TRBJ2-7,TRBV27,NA,TGTGCCAGCAGTTGGACTAGCGGCACCTACGAGCAGTACTTC,CASSWTSGTYEQYF
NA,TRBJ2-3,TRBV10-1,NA,TGCGCCAAAAAGCAGCGCCCTAGCACAGATACGCAGTATTTT,CAKKQRPSTDTQYF
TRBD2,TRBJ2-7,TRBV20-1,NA,TGCAGTGCTAGTGGCGGGAGGGCCTCCTACGAGCAGTACTTC,CSASGGRASYEQYF
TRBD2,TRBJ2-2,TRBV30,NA,TGTGCCTGGAGGTCTTACGGGGGGGCCACCGGGGAGCTGTTTTTT,CAWRSYGGATGELFF
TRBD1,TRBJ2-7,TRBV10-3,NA,TGTGCCACCGTACACCCGACAGGGGAGGCGGACCCGGCCTTC,CATVHPTGEADPAF
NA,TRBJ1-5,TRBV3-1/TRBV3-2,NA,TGTGCCAGCAGCCAAGCATCGGGGAATCAGCCCCAGCATTTT,CASSQASGNQPQHF
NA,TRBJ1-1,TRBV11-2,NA,TGTGCCAGCAGCTTAGCAACGGGAAACACTGAAGCTTTCTTT,CASSLATGNTEAFF
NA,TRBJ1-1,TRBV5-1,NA,TGCGCCAGCAGCTCACCCACCTTATCCATGATGCACGGGACACAGAACACTGAAGCTTTCTTT,CASSSPTLSMMHGTQNTEAFF
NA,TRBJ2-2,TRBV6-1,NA,TGTGCCAGCAGTGACCGAGGGTGGGGTCCCGGGGAGCTGTTTTTT,CASSDRGWGPGELFF
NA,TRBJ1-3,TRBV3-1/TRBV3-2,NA,TGTGCCAGCAGCCAAGGGCAGGGGCTTGGAAACACCATATATTTT,CASSQGQGLGNTIYF
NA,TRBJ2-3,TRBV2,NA,TGTGCCAGCAGTGAACGGCGGGGTGCAGATACGCAGTATTTT,CASSERRGADTQYF
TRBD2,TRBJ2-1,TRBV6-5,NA,TGTGCCAGCAGATCGGGACTAGCATTCAATGAGCAGTTCTTC,CASRSGLAFNEQFF
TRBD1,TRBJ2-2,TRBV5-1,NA,TGCGCCAGCAGCCGGACAGGGGGAGGCGGGGAGCTGTTTTTT,CASSRTGGGGELFF
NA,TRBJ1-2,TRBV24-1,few,TGTGCCACCAGTGATTTGGGTAAGGCCCTTCGGGATGGGGGGGCGTGTTATGGCTACACCTTC,CATSDLGKALRDGGACYGYTF